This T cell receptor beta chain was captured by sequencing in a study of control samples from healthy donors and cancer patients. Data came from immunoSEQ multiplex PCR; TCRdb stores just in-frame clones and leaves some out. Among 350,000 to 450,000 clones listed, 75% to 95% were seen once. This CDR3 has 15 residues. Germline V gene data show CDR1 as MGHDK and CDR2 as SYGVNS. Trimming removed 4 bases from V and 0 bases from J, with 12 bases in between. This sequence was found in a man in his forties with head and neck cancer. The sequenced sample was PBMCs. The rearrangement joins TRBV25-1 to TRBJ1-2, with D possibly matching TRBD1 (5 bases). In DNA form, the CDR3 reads TGTGCCAGCAGTGGCGACACGACAGCTAACTATGGCTACACCTTC. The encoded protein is CASSGDTTANYGYTF.